This record concerns one T cell receptor beta chain sequence. Which antigen it targets is not known. Base-call qualities are not available, and no considerably larger clone is one nucleotide away. The immunoSEQ Assay, a bias-controlled multiplex PCR, was used to amplify TCRbeta CDR3 regions from genomic DNA. For the original study's pipeline: Within the assay, amplification of reference gene primers was used to estimate how many nucleated cells each sample contained. To quantify the absolute abundance of each unique TCRbeta CDR3 rearrangement, sequence reads were collapsed and filtered. For each sample, productive Simpson clonality was calculated by taking the square root of Simpson's diversity index across productive rearrangements. Held by TCRdb, this immuneACCESS table contains in-frame sequences only and omits some clones. Under half of the omission traces to an unresolved V gene where checked; the cause of the rest is unknown. V and J calls and clone size are copied from that table; D and trimming were computed from the DNA. Here the sample has about 240,000 clones; 82% occur a single time. 3.4% of the sample is taken by the ten largest.

V ends up 1 base short and J 4 bases short, with an unmatched junction base count of 5. The germline V gene (reference sequence) sets CDR1 to SEHNR and CDR2 to FQNEAQ. Including the terminal cysteine and phenylalanine, the CDR3 comprises 16 residues. The read is trimmed to its CDR3 DNA, 48 bases read in frame from base 1. This entry is derived from a study of blood T cell repertoires in COVID-19 (dated by TCRdb to about 2020). The study in broad terms: Samples covering the acute and convalescent phases of COVID-19 were provided by collaborators in the United States, Italy and Spain. The prospective study material was composed of cDNA or gDNA derived from T cells, B-cell-depleted T cells, or PBMCs. The dataset comprised deeply sampled blood TCRbeta repertoires from subjects exposed to, actively infected with, or recovered from COVID-19. A freely available public database, intended as a resource for researchers studying the immune response to SARS-CoV-2, is where the repertoires were released. The samples were drawn from the first 160 participants of the ongoing ImmuneRACE study and from 950 to 1,500 subjects provided by 6 global collaborators. The sample metadata nearly always contained a de-identified subject ID, COVID-19 status, age in years and sex. Where available, HLA class I and class II types were obtained from metadata supplied by the sample provider rather than from assay-based typing.

Whole blood was collected in K2EDTA tubes by collaborating institutions according to the institutions' own protocols. For TCRbeta analysis, collaborators shipped samples in one of three forms: frozen whole blood, isolated PBMCs, or DNA extracted from either of those sample types. Broad study findings and their caveats: Clinical and demographic metadata were provided uncurated, with the amount varying by source and participant.

The sequencing input was peripheral blood. The chain joins TRBV7-9 to TRBJ2-3, and 10 junction bases match TRBD2. The clonotype comes from a woman aged 18-30 years with acute or convalescent COVID-19. The nucleotides are TGTGCCAGCAGCTTAGTATCTAGCGGGAGCGCAGATACGCAGTATTTT. Translated, it gives CASSLVSSGSADTQYF.